Each of the 3 T cell receptor beta chains below was sequenced from the same sample in a study of blood T cell repertoires in COVID-19. The method was immunoSEQ multiplex PCR; TCRdb's version includes in-frame clones alone and lacks a portion of them. The data contain more than 85,000 clones, approximately 65% of them singletons. The sequenced sample was peripheral blood. The receptors shown here come from a woman aged 60-75 years with acute or convalescent COVID-19.

This clone was counted a few times. The gene calls are TRBV6-5 and TRBJ2-7; 7 nucleotides align to TRBD1. Germline V CDR1 and CDR2: MNHEY, SVGAGI. The CDR3 contains 13 residues. Losses at the gene ends were 7 bases for V and 3 bases for J; bases not matched to a gene: 6. The CDR3 DNA follows: TGTGCCAGCACGGGGCGGACAGGCTACGAGCAGTACTTC. Protein sequence: CASTGRTGYEQYF.

The chain has TRBV24-1 and TRBJ2-5; 14 bases are shared with TRBD2. J lost 2 bases, V lost 3 bases, and 4 bases had no gene match. The CDR3 extends over 17 amino acids. Germline V CDR1 and CDR2: KGHDR, SFDVKD. The CDR3 bases are TGTGCCACCAGTGATGGGGGACTAGCGGGGGAACAAGAGACCCAGTACTTC. Its translation is CATSDGGLAGEQETQYF.

The J gene is TRBJ1-1, the V gene TRBV7-3; 10 bases agree with TRBD1. In germline, CDR1 is SGHTA, CDR2 FQGTGA. J gave up 4 bases and V 5 bases, and 7 bases lay outside the gene matches. This CDR3 has 15 amino acids. DNA for the CDR3: TGTGCCAGCAGCCTCCTGGGGACAGGGGTCACTGAAGCTTTCTTT. Encoded protein: CASSLLGTGVTEAFF.